The present entry profiles one T cell receptor (beta chain) with its context. Its antigen remains unknown. CDR1 SGHDT and CDR2 YYEEEE come from the germline V gene. V dropped 7 bases and J dropped 5 bases, with 13 bases sitting between them. The CDR3 consists of 13 residues. The authors reverse transcribed all of the isolated RNA, so sequencing captured expressed TCRB transcripts. Clones were read by immunoSEQ multiplex PCR, and TCRdb kept only the in-frame ones, dropping some. The profile shows some 160,000 clones, about 9% of them singletons. This specimen belongs to a study of beta chain features in type 1 diabetes. General observations from the study: Within each of all four CD4+ subsets, Type 1 diabetes patients had TCRB CDR3s that were moderately but significantly shorter.

The rearrangement uses TRBV5-6 and TRBJ2-1, with D possibly being TRBD2 (5 bases). The source of this sequence is a woman aged 25 to 45 with type 1 diabetes. The source material was central memory CD4+ T cells from blood. CDR3 coding DNA: TGTGCCAGCGGCTCTTCGGGGAACAATGAGCAGTTCTTC. Translation gives CASGSSGNNEQFF.